The 19 T cell receptor beta chains given below trace back to one sample, sequenced in a study of shared clonotypes between healthy human individuals. Naive CD8 isolation took CD45RO-negative cells positively selected for CCR7 and excluded terminally differentiated effector memory CD45RA+ cells. The method was immunoSEQ multiplex PCR; TCRdb's version includes in-frame clones alone and lacks a portion of them. The table includes around 2,000,000 clones, around 96% detected once. Sequenced: naive CD8+ T cells sorted from blood. The receptors were gathered from a man aged 18 to 29 in good health.

The chain links TRBV27 to TRBJ2-7, with D perhaps TRBD1 or TRBD2 (5 bases each). The CDR3 loop spans 14 amino acids. Trimming left V 2 bases short and J 5 bases short, with 13 bases between. CDR1 and CDR2 from the germline V gene are MNHEY and SMNVEV (reference sequence). CDR3 amino acids: CASSLEGSVDEQYF. The CDR3 region has the DNA TGTGCCAGCAGTTTAGAGGGGAGTGTGGACGAGCAGTACTTC.

In DNA form, the CDR3 reads TGCGCCAGCAGCCTTCGGCCGGGACTAGCGGGGAGTGAGACCCAGTACTTC. This translates into CASSLRPGLAGSETQYF. V usage is TRBV4-1 and J usage is TRBJ2-5; 13 nucleotides match TRBD2. Germline-derived CDR1 and CDR2 are MGHRA and YSYEKL. This CDR3 region has 17 residues. V lost 4 bases and J lost 5; bases outside the gene matches: 10.

J is TRBJ2-7 and V is TRBV5-8; 7 bases match TRBD1. Germline-derived CDR1 and CDR2 are SGHTS and YDEGEE. This CDR3 spans 14 amino acids. The trim removed 6 bases at V and 2 bases at J, leaving 8 bases unmatched. CDR3 in amino acids: CASIDRVRAYEQYF. CDR3 DNA sequence: TGTGCCAGCATTGACAGGGTTAGGGCCTACGAGCAGTACTTC.

The rearrangement joins TRBV19 to TRBJ2-1, with 7 bases aligning to TRBD2. Per the germline V gene, CDR1 is LNHDA and CDR2 is SQIVND (reference sequence). This CDR3 comprises 15 residues. V was clipped by 3 bases and J by 3 bases; unmatched bases: 5. The DNA for the CDR3 is TGTGCCAGTAGTATCGATGGCGGGGGCTACAATGAGCAGTTCTTC. It specifies CASSIDGGGYNEQFF.

This chain links TRBV6-6 with TRBJ1-2; D not certain. Germline loops: CDR1 MNHNY, CDR2 SVGAGI (reference sequence). The ends were cut back, 7 bases at V and 2 bases at J, with 20 bases in the middle. This CDR3 comprises 16 residues. The chain's CDR3 is CASTQPLVYLNYGYTF. The CDR3 coding sequence is TGTGCCAGCACCCAGCCACTAGTCTACCTCAACTATGGCTACACCTTC.

The genes are TRBV7-6 and TRBJ2-1; 12 positions match TRBD2. Unmatched junction bases numbered 15, after V lost 6 bases and J lost 0 bases. The CDR3 is 20 amino acids. Germline CDR1 and CDR2: SGHVS and FNYEAQ. DNA of the CDR3: TGTGCCAGCAGACCAGGGGGCGGGACTAGCGGGCCGAGCTCCTACAATGAGCAGTTCTTC. Translated: CASRPGGGTSGPSSYNEQFF.

This clone was counted once. The chain employs TRBV18 and TRBJ2-3; D unresolved. The CDR3 sequence is 13 residues long. V lost 2 bases, J lost 2 bases, and 5 bases lay in between. The germline V gene encodes CDR1 KGHSH and CDR2 LQKENI. The DNA for the CDR3 is TGTGCCAGCTCACCATTAGCCACAGATACGCAGTATTTT. Its translation is CASSPLATDTQYF.

The V and J genes are TRBV9 and TRBJ2-7; the D gene is possibly TRBD2 (6 bases). V dropped 8 bases and J dropped 2 bases, with 17 bases sitting between them. This CDR3 has 14 residues. CDR1 is SGDLS and CDR2 is YYNGEE in the germline V gene. The CDR3 DNA follows: TGTGCCAGTACGCCCGGGGGAGTCGCCTACGAGCAGTACTTC. Amino acid sequence: CASTPGGVAYEQYF.

V is TRBV7-8 and J is TRBJ2-1, with TRBD2 matching 9 bases. Trimming cost V 2 bases and J 9 bases; bases outside gene matches: 14. CDR3 length equals 17 residues. Per germline, CDR1 SGHVS and CDR2 FQNEAQ. DNA for the CDR3: TGTGCCAGCAGCTTATTTTTAGCGGGGGAAGTTTTGGGTGAGCAGTTCTTC. Its protein is CASSLFLAGEVLGEQFF. The variable domain in full, with the rest retrieved from reference TRBV7-8 and TRBJ2-1, is GAGVSQSPRYKVAKRGQDVALRCDPISGHVSLFWYQQALGQGPEFLTYFQNEAQLDKSGLPSDRFFAERPEGSVSTLKIQRTQQEDSAVYLCASSLFLAGEVLGEQFFGPGTRLTVL.

The chain links TRBV2 to TRBJ2-1; D perhaps matches TRBD1 (6 bases). This CDR3 has 14 residues. V was pared by 9 bases and J by 2 bases, with 14 bases between. Germline-derived CDR1 and CDR2 are SNHLY and FYNNEI. The CDR3 here is CASLLGDTYNEQFF. CDR3 bases: TGTGCCAGTCTTCTCGGGGACACCTACAATGAGCAGTTCTTC.

The chain joins TRBV5-8 to TRBJ2-7; possible D gene TRBD2, 5 bases. The V gene's germline CDR1 is SGHTS and CDR2 YDEGEE. The length of the CDR3 is 14 residues. Trimming shortened V by 2 bases and J by 0 bases, and 9 bases separated the two germline ends. The CDR3 region is CASSFDGSSYEQYF. DNA of the CDR3: TGTGCCAGCAGCTTCGATGGGAGCTCCTACGAGCAGTACTTC.

The rearrangement uses TRBV5-6 and TRBJ2-7; D perhaps matches TRBD1 (6 bases). Germline V gene sequence: CDR1 SGHDT, CDR2 YYEEEE. With 6 bases removed from V and 2 bases from J, the gap between germline ends came to 15 bases. The CDR3 length is 14 residues. The CDR3 DNA is TGTGCCAGCACCCTACTGACAGGCACCTACGAGCAGTACTTC. This encodes CASTLLTGTYEQYF.

V and J are TRBV27 and TRBJ2-3, with D possibly TRBD1 on 6 matching bases. Germline lookup yields CDR1 MNHEY and CDR2 SMNVEV (reference sequence). Between the trimmed V and J ends, which lost 3 bases and 1 base, there was a span of 11 bases. CDR3 size: 15 residues. The CDR3 loop is CASSFWGPGTDTQYF. The CDR3 DNA sequence: TGTGCCAGCAGTTTTTGGGGGCCTGGCACAGATACGCAGTATTTT.

The rearrangement links TRBV5-1 to TRBJ1-1; D is ambiguous. Germline values: CDR1 SGHRS, CDR2 YFSETQ. V lost 4 bases, J lost 5 bases, and 18 bases lay in between. The CDR3 has 15 amino acids. Here the CDR3 reads CASSPGLGSWTEAFF. Written as DNA, the CDR3 is TGCGCCAGCAGCCCAGGATTGGGGTCGTGGACTGAAGCTTTCTTT.

The J gene is TRBJ1-5, the V gene TRBV10-2; D unclear. Trimming took off 7 bases at V and 7 bases at J, with 14 bases between the two ends. This CDR3 contains 13 residues. Germline V lookup: CDR1 WSHSY, CDR2 SAAADI. The CDR3 sequence is CASTEDPGQPQHF. CDR3 DNA sequence: TGCGCCAGCACCGAGGACCCCGGGCAGCCCCAGCATTTT.

The J gene is TRBJ1-5, the V gene TRBV2; TRBD1 matches 9 bases. Germline V gives CDR1 SNHLY, CDR2 FYNNEI. The CDR3 is 15 residues long. The trim removed 5 bases at V and 7 bases at J, leaving 9 bases unmatched. CDR3 protein: CASSTGQGEDQPQHF. The CDR3 nucleotides are TGTGCCAGCAGTACGGGACAGGGTGAGGACCAGCCCCAGCATTTT. Full variable domain (missing parts from reference TRBV2 and TRBJ1-5): EPEVTQTPSHQVTQMGQEVILRCVPISNHLYFYWYRQILGQKVEFLVSFYNNEISEKSEIFDDQFSVERPDGSNFTLKIRSTKLEDSAMYFCASSTGQGEDQPQHFGDGTRLSIL.

The chain recombines TRBV10-2 with TRBJ2-7; TRBD2 matches at 13 bases. Looked up from germline, CDR1 is WSHSY and CDR2 is SAAADI. V lost 3 bases to trimming and J lost 2 bases; unmatched junction nucleotides: 1. This CDR3 comprises 15 residues. The CDR3 here is CASSDTSGRAYEQYF. Here the CDR3 DNA reads TGCGCCAGCAGTGATACTAGCGGGAGGGCCTACGAGCAGTACTTC.

J is TRBJ2-7 and V is TRBV6-5; TRBD2 matches 8 bases. V shed 2 bases and J 6 bases; nucleotides not matched to a gene: 6. The CDR3 is 14 amino acids. Germline CDR1 MNHEY, CDR2 SVGAGI. CDR3 sequence reads: CASSYLGAGGEQYF. The CDR3 DNA is TGTGCCAGCAGTTACCTCGGGGCGGGGGGCGAGCAGTACTTC.

The chain is built from TRBV9 and TRBJ2-5, with D possibly TRBD1 on 6 matching bases. Germline-derived CDR1 and CDR2 are SGDLS and YYNGEE. V lost 1 base to trimming and J lost 3 bases, with 16 bases between them. The CDR3 covers 16 residues. The CDR3 coding sequence is TGTGCCAGCAGCGTACTTCCAGGGGCAGAGGAAGAGACCCAGTACTTC. This gives the protein CASSVLPGAEEETQYF.